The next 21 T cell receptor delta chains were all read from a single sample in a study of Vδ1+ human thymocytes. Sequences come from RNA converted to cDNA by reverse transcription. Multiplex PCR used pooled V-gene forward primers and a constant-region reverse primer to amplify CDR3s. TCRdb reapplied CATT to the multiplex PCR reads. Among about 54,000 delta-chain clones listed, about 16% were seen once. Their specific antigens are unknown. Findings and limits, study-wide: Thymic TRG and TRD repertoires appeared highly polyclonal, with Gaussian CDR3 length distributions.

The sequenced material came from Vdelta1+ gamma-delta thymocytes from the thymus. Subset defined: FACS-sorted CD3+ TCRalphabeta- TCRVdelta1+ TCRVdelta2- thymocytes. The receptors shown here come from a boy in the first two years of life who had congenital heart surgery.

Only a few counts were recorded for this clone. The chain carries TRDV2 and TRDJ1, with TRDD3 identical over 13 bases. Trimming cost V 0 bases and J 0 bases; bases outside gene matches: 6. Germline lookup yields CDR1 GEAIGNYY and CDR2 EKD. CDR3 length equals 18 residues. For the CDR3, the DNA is TGTGCCTGTGACACCTCCCACTGGGGGATACGCGACACCGATAAACTCATCTTT. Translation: CACDTSHWGIRDTDKLIF.

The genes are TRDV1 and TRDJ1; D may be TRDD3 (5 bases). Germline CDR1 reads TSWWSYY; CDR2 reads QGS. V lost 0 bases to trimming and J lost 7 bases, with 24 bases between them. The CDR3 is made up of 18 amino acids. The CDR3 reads CALGELHPLEEGVFKLIF. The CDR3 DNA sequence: TGTGCTCTTGGGGAACTCCACCCCTTGGAAGAGGGGGTGTTTAAACTCATCTTT.

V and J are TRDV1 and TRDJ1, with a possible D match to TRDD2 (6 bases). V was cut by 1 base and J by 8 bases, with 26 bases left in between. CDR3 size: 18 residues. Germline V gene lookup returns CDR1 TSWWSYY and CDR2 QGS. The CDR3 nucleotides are TGTGCTCTTGGGGAACGATCTCCTACTCACCGTACGTCAGGAAAACTCATCTTT. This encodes CALGERSPTHRTSGKLIF.

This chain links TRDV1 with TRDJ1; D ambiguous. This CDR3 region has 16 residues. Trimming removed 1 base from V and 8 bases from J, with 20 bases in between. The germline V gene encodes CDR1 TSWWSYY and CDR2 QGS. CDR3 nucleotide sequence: TGTGCTCTTGGGGAACGTTGGCCCACCCTGGTGGAGAAACTCATCTTT. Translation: CALGERWPTLVEKLIF.

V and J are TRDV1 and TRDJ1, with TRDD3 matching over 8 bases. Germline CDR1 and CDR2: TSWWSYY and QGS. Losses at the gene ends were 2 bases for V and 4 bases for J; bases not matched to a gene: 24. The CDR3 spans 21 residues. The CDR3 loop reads CALGESPRTGGLRTADDKLIF. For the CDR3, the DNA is TGTGCTCTTGGGGAATCCCCTCGTACTGGGGGCCTCCGGACGGCCGACGATAAACTCATCTTT.

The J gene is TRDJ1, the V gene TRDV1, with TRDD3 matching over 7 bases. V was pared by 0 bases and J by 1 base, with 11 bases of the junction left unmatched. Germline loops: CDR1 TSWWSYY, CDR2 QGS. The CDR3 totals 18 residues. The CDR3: CALGELDPWGPGTDKLIF. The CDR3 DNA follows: TGTGCTCTTGGGGAACTGGACCCCTGGGGGCCCGGCACCGATAAACTCATCTTT.

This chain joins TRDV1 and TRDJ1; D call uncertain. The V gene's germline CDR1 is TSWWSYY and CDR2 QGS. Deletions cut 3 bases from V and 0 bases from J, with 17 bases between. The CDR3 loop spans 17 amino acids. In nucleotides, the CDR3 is TGTGCTCTTGGGGAGCGTATGAACCGGCCTTACACCGATAAACTCATCTTT. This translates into CALGERMNRPYTDKLIF.

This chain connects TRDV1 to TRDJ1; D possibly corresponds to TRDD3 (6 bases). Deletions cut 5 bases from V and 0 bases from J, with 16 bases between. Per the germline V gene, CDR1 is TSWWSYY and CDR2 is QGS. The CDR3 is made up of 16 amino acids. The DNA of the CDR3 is TGTGCTCTTGGGCCGGGCGGGGGACCCTACACCGATAAACTCATCTTT. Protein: CALGPGGGPYTDKLIF.

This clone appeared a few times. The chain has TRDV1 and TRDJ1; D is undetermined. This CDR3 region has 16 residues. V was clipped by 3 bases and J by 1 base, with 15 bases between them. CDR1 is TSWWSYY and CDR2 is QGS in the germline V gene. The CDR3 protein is CALGDDSQSATDKLIF. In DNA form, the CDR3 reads TGTGCTCTTGGGGACGATTCCCAGTCCGCCACCGATAAACTCATCTTT.

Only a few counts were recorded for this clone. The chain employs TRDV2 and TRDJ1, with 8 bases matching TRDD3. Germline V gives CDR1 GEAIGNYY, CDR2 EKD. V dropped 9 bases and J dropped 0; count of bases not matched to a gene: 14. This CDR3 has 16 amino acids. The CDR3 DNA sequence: TGTGCCCCCCCCTTACTGGGGGTTCGGTACACCGATAAACTCATCTTT. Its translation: CAPPLLGVRYTDKLIF.

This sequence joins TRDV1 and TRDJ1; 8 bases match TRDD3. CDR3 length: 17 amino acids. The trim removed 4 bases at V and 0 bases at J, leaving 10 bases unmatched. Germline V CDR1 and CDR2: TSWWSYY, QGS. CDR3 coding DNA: TGTGCTCTTGGGGCGCTACTGGGGGTTTCGTACACCGATAAACTCATCTTT. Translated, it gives CALGALLGVSYTDKLIF.

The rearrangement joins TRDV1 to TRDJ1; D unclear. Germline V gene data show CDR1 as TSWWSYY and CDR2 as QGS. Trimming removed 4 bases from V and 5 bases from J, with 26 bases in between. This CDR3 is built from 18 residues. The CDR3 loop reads CALGGPFPPGLLTDKLIF. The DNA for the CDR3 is TGTGCTCTTGGGGGCCCATTCCCGCCCGGTTTACTGACGGATAAACTCATCTTT.

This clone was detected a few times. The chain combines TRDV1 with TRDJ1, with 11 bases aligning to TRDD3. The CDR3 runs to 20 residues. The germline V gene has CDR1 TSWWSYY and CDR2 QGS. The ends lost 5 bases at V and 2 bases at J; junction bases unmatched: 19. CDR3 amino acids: CALGTQGYGGGYGLTDKLIF. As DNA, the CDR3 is TGTGCTCTTGGGACCCAGGGGTACGGTGGGGGATACGGATTAACCGATAAACTCATCTTT.

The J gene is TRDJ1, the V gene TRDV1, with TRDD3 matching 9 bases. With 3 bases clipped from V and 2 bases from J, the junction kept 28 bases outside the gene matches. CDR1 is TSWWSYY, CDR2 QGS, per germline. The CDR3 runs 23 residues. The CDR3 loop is CALGDHSYADWGTLVVGTDKLIF. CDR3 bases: TGTGCTCTTGGGGACCATTCCTACGCCGACTGGGGGACACTGGTGGTGGGAACCGATAAACTCATCTTT.

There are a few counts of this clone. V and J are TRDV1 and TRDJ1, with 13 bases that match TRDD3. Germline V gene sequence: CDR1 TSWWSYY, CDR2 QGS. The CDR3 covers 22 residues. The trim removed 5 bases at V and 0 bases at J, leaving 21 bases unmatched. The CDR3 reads CALGRYSRSVLGDTPYTDKLIF. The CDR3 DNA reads TGTGCTCTTGGGCGCTACTCCCGGTCCGTACTGGGGGATACGCCCTACACCGATAAACTCATCTTT.

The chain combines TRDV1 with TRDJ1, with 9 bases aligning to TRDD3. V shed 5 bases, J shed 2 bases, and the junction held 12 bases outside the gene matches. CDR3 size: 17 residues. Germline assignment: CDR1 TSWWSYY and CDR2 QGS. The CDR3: CALGNPLVGDRTDKLIF. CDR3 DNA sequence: TGTGCTCTTGGGAACCCTCTGGTGGGGGATAGGACCGATAAACTCATCTTT.

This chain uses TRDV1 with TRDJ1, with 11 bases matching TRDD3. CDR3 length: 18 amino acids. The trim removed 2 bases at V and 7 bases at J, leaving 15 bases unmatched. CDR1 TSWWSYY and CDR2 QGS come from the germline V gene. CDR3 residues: CALGESSPYLGDTSKLIF. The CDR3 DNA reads TGTGCTCTTGGGGAATCTTCTCCCTACCTGGGGGATACTAGTAAACTCATCTTT.

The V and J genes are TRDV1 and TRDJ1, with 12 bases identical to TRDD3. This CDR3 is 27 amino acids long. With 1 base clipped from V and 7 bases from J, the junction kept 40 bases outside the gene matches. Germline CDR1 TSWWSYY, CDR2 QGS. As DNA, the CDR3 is TGTGCTCTTGGGGAACGAAACGACCCCTATCCTTCCTACTATTGTACTGGGGGATACTTCCCGTGCGGTAAACTCATCTTT. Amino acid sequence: CALGERNDPYPSYYCTGGYFPCGKLIF.

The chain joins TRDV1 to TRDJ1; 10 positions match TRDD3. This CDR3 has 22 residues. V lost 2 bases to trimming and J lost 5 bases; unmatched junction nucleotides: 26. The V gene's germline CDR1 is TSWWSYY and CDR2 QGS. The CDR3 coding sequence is TGTGCTCTTGGGGAAGGGCCCATTCCTAGCCGACCCTACTGGGGGATGCTTGATAAACTCATCTTT. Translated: CALGEGPIPSRPYWGMLDKLIF.

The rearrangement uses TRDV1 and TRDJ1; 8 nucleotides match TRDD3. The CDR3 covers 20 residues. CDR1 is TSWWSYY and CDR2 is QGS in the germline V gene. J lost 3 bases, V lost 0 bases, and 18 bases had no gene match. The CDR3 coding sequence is TGTGCTCTTGGGGAACTAGCCCCGGGATACGGCTCGGGGCTAGCCGATAAACTCATCTTT. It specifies CALGELAPGYGSGLADKLIF.

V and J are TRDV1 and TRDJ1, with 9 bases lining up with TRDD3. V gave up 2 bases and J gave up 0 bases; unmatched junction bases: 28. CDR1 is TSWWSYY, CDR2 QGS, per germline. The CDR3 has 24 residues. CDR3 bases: TGTGCTCTTGGGGAAGTTAACCTTCCCCTCACTGGGGGACCGACGGGGCGCAACACCGATAAACTCATCTTT. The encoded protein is CALGEVNLPLTGGPTGRNTDKLIF.